This TCR beta chain was captured by sequencing in a study of blood T cells in healthy people across ages. Study results and limitations: Any changes in expanded clonotypes were possibly confounded, as donor CMV status remained unknown.

The use of a sample-barcoded 5' primer and a J-beta primer mix characterized a second PCR of about 6 to 11 cycles. Template switching added a 12-random-nucleotide identifier to every cDNA molecule. In TCRdb, the 5' RACE reads were re-called with MiXCR into one record per CDR3 protein. The repertoire holds about 650,000 distinct CDR3 sequences, with roughly half as singletons. Isolated per sample were at least 7 million PBMCs. This clonotype was found many times. Its antigen remains unidentified. The sequence was collected from a woman older than 75 in good health. The sample consisted of blood.

The CDR3 loop is CASSLASGGGFNYGYTF. The CDR3 DNA reads as TGCGCCAGCAGCTTGGCCTCGGGCGGAGGATTTAACTATGGCTACACCTTC. The gene calls are TRBV5-1 and TRBJ1-2; D is unclear. Germline V gene lookup returns CDR1 SGHRS and CDR2 YFSETQ. With 0 bases removed from V and 1 base from J, the gap between germline ends came to 16 bases. The CDR3 sequence is 17 residues long.